Following are 2 T cell receptor beta chains from one sample sequenced in a study of blood T cell repertoires in COVID-19. Profiling relied on immunoSEQ multiplex PCR, and the TCRdb table lists in-frame clones only, not all of them. In the table there are about 73,000 clones, more than 70% of which are singletons. Sequencing input: peripheral blood. These receptors were collected from a man in his forties or fifties with active COVID-19.

This rearrangement joins TRBV5-4 to TRBJ1-1; tentative D call: TRBD1 (6 bases). Per the germline V gene, CDR1 is SGHNT and CDR2 is YYREEE (reference sequence). CDR3 length: 16 residues. V dropped 1 base and J dropped 6 bases, with 19 bases sitting between them. DNA of the CDR3: TGTGCCAGCAGCTTGAAGTCCCCCGGACAGATCGCTGAAGCTTTCTTT. Translating it yields CASSLKSPGQIAEAFF.

The chain has TRBV5-1 and TRBJ2-7; 10 bases are shared with TRBD2. Per the germline V gene, CDR1 is SGHRS and CDR2 is YFSETQ. This CDR3 comprises 17 residues. Trimming at V came to 4 bases and at J to 3 bases, leaving 13 bases not matched to a gene. The CDR3 region has the DNA TGCGCCAGCAGCCTTTCCGCTGCTAGCGGGGGCTTCTACGAGCAGTACTTC. Encoded protein: CASSLSAASGGFYEQYF.